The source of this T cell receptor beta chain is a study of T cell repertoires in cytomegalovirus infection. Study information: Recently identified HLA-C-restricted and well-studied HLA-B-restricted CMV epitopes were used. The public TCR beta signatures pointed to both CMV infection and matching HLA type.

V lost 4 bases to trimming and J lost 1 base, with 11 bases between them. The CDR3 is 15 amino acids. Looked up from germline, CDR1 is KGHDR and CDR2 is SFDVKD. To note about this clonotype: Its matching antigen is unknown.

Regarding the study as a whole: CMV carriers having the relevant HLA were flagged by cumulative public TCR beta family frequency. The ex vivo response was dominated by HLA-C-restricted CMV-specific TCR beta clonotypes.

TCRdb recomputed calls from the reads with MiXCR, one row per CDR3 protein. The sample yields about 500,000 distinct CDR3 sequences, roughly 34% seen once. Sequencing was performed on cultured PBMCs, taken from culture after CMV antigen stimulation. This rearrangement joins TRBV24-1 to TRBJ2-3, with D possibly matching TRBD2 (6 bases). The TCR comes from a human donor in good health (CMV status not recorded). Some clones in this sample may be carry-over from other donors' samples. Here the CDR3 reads CATSDGGRGTDTQYF. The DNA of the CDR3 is TGTGCCACCAGTGACGGGGGAAGGGGCACAGATACGCAGTATTTT.